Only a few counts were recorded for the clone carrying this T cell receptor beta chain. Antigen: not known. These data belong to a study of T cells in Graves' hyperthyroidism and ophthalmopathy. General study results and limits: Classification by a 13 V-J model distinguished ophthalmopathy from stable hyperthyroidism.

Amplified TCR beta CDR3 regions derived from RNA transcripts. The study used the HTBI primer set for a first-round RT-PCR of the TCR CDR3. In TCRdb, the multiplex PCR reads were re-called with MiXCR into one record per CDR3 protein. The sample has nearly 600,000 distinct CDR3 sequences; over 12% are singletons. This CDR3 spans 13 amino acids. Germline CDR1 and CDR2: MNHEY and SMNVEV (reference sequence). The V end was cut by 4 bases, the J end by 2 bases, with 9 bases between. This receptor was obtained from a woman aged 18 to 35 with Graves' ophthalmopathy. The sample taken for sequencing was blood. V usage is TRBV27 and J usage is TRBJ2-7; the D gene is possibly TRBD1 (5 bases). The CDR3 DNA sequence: TGTGCCAGCAGTTCCAGGGCCACCTACGAGCAGTACTTC. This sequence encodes CASSSRATYEQYF.